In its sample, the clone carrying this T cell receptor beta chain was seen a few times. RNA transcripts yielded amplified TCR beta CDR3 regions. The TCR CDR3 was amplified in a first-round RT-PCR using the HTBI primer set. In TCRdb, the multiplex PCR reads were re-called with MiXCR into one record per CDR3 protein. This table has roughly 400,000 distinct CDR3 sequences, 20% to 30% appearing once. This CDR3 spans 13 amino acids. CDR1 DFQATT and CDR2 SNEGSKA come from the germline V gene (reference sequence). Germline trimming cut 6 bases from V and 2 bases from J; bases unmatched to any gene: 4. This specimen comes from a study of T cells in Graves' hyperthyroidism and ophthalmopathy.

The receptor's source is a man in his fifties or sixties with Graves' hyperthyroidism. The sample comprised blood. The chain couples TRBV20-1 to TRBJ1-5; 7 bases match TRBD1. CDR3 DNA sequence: TGCAGTGCAAACAGGGGTGGCAATCAGCCCCAGCATTTT. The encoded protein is CSANRGGNQPQHF.